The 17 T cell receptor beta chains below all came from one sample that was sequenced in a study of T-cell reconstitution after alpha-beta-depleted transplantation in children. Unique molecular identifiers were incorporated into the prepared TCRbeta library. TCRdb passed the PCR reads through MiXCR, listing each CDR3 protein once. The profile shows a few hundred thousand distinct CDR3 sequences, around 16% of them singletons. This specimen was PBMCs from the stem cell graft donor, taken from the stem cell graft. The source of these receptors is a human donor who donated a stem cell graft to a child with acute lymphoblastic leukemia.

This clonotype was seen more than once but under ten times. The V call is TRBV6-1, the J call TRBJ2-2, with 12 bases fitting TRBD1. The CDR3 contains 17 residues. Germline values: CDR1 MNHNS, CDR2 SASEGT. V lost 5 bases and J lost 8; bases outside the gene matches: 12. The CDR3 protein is CASSPPPGQGASGELFF. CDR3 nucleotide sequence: TGTGCCAGCAGTCCTCCCCCGGGACAGGGGGCATCAGGGGAGCTGTTTTTT.

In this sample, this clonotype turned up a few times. The CDR3: CASSPRGSPYNEQFF. The CDR3 coding sequence is TGTGCCAGCTCACCACGAGGGAGCCCCTACAATGAGCAGTTCTTC. This sequence joins TRBV18 and TRBJ2-1; possible D gene TRBD2, 5 bases. The CDR3 covers 15 residues. Germline CDR1 reads KGHSH; CDR2 reads LQKENI. V was cut by 1 base and J by 2 bases, with 9 bases left in between.

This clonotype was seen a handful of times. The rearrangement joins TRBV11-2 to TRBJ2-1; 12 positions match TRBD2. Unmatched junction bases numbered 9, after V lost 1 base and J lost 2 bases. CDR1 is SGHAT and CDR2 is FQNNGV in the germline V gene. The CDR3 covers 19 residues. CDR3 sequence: CASSLVASGRGGPYNEQFF. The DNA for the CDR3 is TGTGCCAGCAGCTTAGTAGCTAGCGGGAGGGGAGGCCCCTACAATGAGCAGTTCTTC.

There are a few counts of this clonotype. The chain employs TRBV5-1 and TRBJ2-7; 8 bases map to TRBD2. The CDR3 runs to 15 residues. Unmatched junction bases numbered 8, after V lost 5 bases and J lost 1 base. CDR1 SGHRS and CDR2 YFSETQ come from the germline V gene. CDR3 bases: TGCGCCAGCAGTATATTAGCGGGGCCTTCCTACGAGCAGTACTTC. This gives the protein CASSILAGPSYEQYF.

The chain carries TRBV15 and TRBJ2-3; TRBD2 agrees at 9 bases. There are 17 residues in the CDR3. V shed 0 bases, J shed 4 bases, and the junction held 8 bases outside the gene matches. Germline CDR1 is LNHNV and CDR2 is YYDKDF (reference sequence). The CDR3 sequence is CATSRDGSAGGADTQYF. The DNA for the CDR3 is TGTGCCACCAGCAGAGATGGGTCGGCGGGAGGGGCAGATACGCAGTATTTT.

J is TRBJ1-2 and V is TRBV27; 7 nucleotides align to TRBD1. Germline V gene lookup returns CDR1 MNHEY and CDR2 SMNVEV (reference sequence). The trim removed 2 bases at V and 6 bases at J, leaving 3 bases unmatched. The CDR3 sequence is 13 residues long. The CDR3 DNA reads TGTGCCAGCAGTTTAAAGGGGGCCGATGGCTACACCTTC. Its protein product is CASSLKGADGYTF.

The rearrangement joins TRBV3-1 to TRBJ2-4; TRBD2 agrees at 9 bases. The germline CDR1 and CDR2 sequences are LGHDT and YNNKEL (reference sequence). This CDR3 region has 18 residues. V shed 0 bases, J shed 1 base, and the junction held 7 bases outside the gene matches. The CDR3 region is CASSQEGGLASAKNIQYF. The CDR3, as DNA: TGTGCCAGCAGCCAAGAAGGCGGACTAGCGTCTGCCAAAAACATTCAGTACTTC.

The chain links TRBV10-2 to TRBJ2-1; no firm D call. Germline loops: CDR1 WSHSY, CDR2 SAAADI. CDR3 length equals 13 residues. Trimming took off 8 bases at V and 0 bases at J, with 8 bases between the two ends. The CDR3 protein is CASLLDSYNEQFF. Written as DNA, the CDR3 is TGCGCCAGCCTACTGGACTCCTACAATGAGCAGTTCTTC.

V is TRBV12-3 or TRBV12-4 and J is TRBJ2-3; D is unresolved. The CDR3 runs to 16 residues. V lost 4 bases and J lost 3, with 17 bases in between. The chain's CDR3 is CASSSLYQERTDTQYF. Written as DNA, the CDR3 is TGTGCCAGCAGTTCCCTGTACCAGGAACGGACAGATACGCAGTATTTT.

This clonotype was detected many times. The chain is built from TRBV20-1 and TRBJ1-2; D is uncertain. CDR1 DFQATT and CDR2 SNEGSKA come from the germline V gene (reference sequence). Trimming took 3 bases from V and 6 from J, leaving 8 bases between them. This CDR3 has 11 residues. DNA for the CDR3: TGCAGTGCTAGGCGGGAAGATGGCTACACCTTC. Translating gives CSARREDGYTF.

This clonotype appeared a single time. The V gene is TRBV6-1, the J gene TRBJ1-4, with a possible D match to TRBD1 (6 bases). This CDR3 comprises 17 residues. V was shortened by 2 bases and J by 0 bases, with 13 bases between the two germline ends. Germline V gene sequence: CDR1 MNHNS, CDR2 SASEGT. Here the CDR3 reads CASSEPRRGATNEKLFF. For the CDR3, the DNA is TGTGCCAGCAGTGAACCAAGGAGGGGGGCAACTAATGAAAAACTGTTTTTT.

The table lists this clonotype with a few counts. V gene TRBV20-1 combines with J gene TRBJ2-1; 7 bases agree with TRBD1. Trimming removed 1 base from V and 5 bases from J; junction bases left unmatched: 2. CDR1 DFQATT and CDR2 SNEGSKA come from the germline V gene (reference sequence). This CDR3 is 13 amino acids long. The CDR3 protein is CSARVDRDNEQFF. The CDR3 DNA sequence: TGCAGTGCTAGAGTTGACAGGGACAATGAGCAGTTCTTC.

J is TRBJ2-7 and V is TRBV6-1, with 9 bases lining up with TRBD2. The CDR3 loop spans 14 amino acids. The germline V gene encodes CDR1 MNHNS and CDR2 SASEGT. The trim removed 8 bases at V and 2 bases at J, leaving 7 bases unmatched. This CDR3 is CASRRAGGAYEQYF. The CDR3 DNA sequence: TGTGCCAGCCGAAGAGCGGGAGGTGCCTACGAGCAGTACTTC.

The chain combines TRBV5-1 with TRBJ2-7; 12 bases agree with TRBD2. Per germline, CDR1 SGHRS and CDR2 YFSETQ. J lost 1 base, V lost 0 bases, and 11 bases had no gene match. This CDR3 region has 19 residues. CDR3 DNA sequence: TGCGCCAGCAGCTTGGATCTGGCTAGCGGGAGGGCCGTGTCCTACGAGCAGTACTTC. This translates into CASSLDLASGRAVSYEQYF.

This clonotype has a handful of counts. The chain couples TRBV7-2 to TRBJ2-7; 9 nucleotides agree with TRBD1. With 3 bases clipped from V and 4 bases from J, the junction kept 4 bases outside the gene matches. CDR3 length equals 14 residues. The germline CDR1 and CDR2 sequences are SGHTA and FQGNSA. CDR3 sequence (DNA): TGTGCCAGCAGCTTCGACAGGGGGGCTTACGAGCAGTACTTC. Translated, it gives CASSFDRGAYEQYF. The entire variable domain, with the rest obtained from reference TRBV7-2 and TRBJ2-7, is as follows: GAGVSQSPSNKVTEKGKDVELRCDPISGHTALYWYRQSLGQGLEFLIYFQGNSAPDKSGLPSDRFSAERTGGSVSTLTIQRTQQEDSAVYLCASSFDRGAYEQYFGPGTRLTVT.

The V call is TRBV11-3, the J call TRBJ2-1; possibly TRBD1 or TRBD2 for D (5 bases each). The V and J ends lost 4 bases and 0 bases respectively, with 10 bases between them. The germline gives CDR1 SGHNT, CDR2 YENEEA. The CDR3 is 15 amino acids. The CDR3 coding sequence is TGTGCCAGCAGCTCGGGACCCCTCTCCTACAATGAGCAGTTCTTC. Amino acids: CASSSGPLSYNEQFF.

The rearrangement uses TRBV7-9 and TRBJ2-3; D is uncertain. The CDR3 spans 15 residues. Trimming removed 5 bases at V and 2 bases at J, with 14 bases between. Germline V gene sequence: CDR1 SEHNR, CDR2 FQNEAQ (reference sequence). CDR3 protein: CASSPVRKPTDTQYF. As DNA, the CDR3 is TGTGCCAGCAGCCCCGTCAGGAAACCCACAGATACGCAGTATTTT.